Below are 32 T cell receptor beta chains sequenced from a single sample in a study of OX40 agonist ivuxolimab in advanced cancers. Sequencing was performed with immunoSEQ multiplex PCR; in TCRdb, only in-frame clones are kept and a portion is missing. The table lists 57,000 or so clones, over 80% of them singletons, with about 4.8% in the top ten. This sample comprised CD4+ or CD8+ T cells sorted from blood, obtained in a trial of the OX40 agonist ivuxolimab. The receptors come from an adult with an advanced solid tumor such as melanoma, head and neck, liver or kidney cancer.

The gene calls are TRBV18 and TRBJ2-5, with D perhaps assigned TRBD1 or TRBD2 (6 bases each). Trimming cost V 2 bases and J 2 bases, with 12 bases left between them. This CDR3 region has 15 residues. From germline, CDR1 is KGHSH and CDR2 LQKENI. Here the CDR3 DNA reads TGTGCCAGCTCACCAGGGAGGCAGGGGCAAGAGACCCAGTACTTC. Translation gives CASSPGRQGQETQYF.

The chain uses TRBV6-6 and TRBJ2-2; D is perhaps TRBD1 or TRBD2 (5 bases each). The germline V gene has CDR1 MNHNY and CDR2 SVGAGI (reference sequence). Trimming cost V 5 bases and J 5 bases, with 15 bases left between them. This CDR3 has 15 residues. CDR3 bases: TGTGCCAGCAGTGAGTGGGACCCTCGGACCGGGGAGCTGTTTTTT. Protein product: CASSEWDPRTGELFF.

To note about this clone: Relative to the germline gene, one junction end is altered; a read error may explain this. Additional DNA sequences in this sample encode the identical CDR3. The CDR3 protein is CASSKGHKSGTSRQETQYF. CDR3 sequence (DNA): TGTGCCAGCAGCAAAGGGCACAAAAGCGGGACTAGCCGACAAGAGACTCAGTACTTC. The chain carries TRBV7-9 and TRBJ2-5; 9 bases agree with TRBD2. The CDR3 is made up of 19 amino acids. Germline loops: CDR1 SEHNR, CDR2 FQNEAQ (reference sequence). Based on the CDR3 plus reference TRBV7-9 and TRBJ2-5, the full variable domain is DTGVSQNPRHKITKRGQNVTFRCDPISEHNRLYWYRQTLGQGPEFLTYFQNEAQLEKSRLLSDRFSAERPKGSFSTLEIQRTEQGDSAMYLCASSKGHKSGTSRQETQYFGPGTRLLVL.

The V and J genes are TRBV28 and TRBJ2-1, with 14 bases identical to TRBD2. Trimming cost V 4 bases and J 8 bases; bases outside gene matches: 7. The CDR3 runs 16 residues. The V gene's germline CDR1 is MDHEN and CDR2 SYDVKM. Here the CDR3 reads CASSSPGLAGDYEQFF. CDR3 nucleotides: TGTGCCAGCAGTTCGCCGGGACTAGCGGGAGACTATGAGCAGTTCTTC.

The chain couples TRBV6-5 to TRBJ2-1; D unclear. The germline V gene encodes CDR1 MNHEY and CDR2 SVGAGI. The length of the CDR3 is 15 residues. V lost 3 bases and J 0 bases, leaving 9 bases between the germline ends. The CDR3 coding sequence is TGTGCCAGCAGTTATGACTGGGACTCCTACAATGAGCAGTTCTTC. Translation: CASSYDWDSYNEQFF.

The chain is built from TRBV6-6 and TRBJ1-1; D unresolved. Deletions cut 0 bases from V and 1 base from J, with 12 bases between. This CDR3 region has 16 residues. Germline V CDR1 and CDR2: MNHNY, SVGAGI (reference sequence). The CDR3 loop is CASSYSGLGPNTEAFF. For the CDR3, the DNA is TGTGCCAGCAGTTACTCTGGCCTAGGGCCGAACACTGAAGCTTTCTTT.

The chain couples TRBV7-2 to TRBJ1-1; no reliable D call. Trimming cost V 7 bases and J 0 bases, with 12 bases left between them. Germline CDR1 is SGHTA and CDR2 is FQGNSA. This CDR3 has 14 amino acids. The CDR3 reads CASTFGHMNTEAFF. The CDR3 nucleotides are TGTGCCAGCACCTTTGGGCACATGAACACTGAAGCTTTCTTT.

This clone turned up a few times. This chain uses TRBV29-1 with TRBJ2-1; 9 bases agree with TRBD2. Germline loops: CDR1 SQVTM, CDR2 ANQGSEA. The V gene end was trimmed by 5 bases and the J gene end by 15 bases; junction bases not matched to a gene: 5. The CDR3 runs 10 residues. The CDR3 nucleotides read TGCAGCGTTTCGGGGACTAGCCTGTTCTTC. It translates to CSVSGTSLFF.

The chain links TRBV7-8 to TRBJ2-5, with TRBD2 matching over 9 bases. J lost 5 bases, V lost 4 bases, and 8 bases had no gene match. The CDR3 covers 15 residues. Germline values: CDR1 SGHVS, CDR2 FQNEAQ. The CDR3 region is CASSSTGLARETQYF. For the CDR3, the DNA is TGTGCCAGCAGCTCAACAGGACTAGCGAGGGAGACCCAGTACTTC.

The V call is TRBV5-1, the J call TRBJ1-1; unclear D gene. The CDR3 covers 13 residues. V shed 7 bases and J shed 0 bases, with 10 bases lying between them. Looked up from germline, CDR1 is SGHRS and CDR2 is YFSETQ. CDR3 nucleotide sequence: TGCGCCAGCGGCGAACAGTTGAACACTGAAGCTTTCTTT. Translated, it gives CASGEQLNTEAFF.

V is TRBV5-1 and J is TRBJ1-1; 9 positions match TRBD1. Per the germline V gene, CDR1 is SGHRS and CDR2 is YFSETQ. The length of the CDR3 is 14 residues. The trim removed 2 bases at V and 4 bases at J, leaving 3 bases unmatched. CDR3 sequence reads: CASSFGTGFTEAFF. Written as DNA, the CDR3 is TGCGCCAGCAGCTTTGGGACAGGGTTCACTGAAGCTTTCTTT.

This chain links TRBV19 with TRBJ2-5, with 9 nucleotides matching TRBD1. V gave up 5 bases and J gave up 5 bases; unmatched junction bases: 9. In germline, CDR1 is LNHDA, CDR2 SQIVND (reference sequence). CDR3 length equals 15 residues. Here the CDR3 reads CASSFSQGASETQYF. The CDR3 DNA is TGTGCCAGTAGTTTTTCACAGGGGGCCTCGGAGACCCAGTACTTC. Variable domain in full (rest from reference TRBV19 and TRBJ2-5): DGGITQSPKYLFRKEGQNVTLSCEQNLNHDAMYWYRQDPGQGLRLIYYSQIVNDFQKGDIAEGYSVSREKKESFPLTVTSAQKNPTAFYLCASSFSQGASETQYFGPGTRLLVL.

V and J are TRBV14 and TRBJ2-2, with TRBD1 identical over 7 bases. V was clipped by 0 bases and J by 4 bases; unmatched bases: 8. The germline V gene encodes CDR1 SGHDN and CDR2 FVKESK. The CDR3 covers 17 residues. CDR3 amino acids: CASSQDHPGQLTGELFF. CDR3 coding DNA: TGTGCCAGCAGCCAAGACCACCCGGGACAGCTCACCGGGGAGCTGTTTTTT.

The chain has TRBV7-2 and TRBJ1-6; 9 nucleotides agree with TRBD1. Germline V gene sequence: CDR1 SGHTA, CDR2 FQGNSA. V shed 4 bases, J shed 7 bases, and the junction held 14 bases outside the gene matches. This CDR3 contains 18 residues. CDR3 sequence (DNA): TGTGCCAGCAGCTCCCCCTTAGCGGGAACAGGGGGCAATTCACCCCTCCACTTT. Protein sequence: CASSSPLAGTGGNSPLHF.

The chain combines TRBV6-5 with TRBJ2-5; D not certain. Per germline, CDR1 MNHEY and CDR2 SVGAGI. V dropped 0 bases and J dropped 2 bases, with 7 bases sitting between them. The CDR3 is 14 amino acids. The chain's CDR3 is CASSYSPRQETQYF. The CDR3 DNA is TGTGCCAGCAGTTACTCGCCCAGGCAAGAGACCCAGTACTTC.

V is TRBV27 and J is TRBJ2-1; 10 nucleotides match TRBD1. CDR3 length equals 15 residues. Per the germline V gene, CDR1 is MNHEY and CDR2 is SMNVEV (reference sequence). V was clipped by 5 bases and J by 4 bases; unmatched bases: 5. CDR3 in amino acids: CASSARTGGYNEQFF. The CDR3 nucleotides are TGTGCCAGCAGTGCTCGGACAGGGGGGTACAATGAGCAGTTCTTC.

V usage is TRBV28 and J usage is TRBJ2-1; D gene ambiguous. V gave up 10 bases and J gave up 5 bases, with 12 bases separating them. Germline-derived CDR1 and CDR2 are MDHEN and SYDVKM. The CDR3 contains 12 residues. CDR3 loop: CAIQPRDNEQFF. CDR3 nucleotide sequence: TGTGCCATCCAACCGCGAGACAATGAGCAGTTCTTC.

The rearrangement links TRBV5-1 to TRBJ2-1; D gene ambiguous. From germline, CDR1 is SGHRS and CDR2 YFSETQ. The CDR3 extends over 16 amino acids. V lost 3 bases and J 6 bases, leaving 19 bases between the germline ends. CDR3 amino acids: CASSSVLDLYPNEQFF. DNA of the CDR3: TGCGCCAGCAGCTCCGTACTGGACCTGTACCCCAATGAGCAGTTCTTC.

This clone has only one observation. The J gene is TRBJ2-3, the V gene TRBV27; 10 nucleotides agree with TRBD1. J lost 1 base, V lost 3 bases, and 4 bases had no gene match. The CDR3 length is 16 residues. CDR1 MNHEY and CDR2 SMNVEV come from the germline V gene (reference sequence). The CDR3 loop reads CASSFDRGHGTDTQYF. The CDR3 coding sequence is TGTGCCAGCAGTTTTGACAGGGGGCACGGCACAGATACGCAGTATTTT.

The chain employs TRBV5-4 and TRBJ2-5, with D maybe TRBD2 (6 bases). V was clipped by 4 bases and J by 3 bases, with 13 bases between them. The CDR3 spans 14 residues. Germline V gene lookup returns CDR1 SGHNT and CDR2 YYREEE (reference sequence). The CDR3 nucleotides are TGTGCCAGCAGCCACCCCTCTAGCGAAGAGACCCAGTACTTC. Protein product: CASSHPSSEETQYF.

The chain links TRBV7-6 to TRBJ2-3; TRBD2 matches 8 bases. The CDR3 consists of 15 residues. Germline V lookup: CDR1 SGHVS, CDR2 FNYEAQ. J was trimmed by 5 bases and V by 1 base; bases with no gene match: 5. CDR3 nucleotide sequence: TGTGCCAGCAGCTTAGTCGGGGGGGGCGTAGATACGCAGTATTTT. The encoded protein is CASSLVGGGVDTQYF. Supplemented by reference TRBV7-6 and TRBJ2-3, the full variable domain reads GAGVSQSPRYKVTKRGQDVALRCDPISGHVSLYWYRQALGQGPEFLTYFNYEAQQDKSGLPNDRFSAERPEGSISTLTIQRTEQRDSAMYRCASSLVGGGVDTQYFGPGTRLTVL.

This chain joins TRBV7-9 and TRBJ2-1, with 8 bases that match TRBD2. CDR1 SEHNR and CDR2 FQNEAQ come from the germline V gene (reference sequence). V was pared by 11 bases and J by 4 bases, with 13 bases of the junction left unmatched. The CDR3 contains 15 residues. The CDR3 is CAQWRAGGKYNEQFF. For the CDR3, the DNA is TGTGCCCAGTGGCGGGCGGGAGGAAAGTACAATGAGCAGTTCTTC.

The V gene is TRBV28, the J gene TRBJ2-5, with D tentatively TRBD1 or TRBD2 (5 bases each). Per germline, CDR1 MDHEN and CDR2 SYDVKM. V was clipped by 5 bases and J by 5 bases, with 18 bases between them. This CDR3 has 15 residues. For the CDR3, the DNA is TGTGCCAGCAGTCCATGGATTGGGACGACGGAGACCCAGTACTTC. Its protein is CASSPWIGTTETQYF.

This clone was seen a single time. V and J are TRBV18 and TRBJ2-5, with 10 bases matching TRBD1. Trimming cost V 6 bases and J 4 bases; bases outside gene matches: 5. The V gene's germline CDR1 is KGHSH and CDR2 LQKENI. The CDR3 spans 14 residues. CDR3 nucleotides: TGTGCCAGCTCGCCGGGACAGGGGTTAGAGACCCAGTACTTC. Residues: CASSPGQGLETQYF.

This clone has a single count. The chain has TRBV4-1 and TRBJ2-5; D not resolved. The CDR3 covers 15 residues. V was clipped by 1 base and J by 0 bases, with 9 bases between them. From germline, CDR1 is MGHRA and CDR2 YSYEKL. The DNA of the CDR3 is TGCGCCAGCAGCCAAGGTGGACGGAACCAAGAGACCCAGTACTTC. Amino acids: CASSQGGRNQETQYF.

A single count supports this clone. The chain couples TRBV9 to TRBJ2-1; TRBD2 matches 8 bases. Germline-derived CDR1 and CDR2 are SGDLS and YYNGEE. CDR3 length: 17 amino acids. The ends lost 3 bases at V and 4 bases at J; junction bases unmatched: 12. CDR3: CASSGKRELTSYNEQFF. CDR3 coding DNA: TGTGCCAGCAGCGGAAAGCGGGAGTTGACCTCGTACAATGAGCAGTTCTTC.

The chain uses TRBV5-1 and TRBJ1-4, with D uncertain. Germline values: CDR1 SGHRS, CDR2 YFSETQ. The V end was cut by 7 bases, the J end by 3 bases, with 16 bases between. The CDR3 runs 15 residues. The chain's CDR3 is CASGRSGSANEKLFF. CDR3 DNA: TGCGCCAGCGGCCGTAGTGGATCTGCTAATGAAAAACTGTTTTTT.

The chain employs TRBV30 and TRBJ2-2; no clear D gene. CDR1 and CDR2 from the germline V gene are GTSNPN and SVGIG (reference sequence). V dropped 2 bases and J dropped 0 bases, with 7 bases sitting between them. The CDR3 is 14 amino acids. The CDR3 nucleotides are TGTGCCTGGAGTTACGGTACGAACACCGGGGAGCTGTTTTTT. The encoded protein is CAWSYGTNTGELFF.

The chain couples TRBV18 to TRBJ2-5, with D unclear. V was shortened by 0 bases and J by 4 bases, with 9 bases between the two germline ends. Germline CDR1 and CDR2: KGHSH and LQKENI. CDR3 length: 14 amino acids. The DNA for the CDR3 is TGTGCCAGCTCACCACCCCATTCCCCAGAGACCCAGTACTTC. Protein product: CASSPPHSPETQYF.

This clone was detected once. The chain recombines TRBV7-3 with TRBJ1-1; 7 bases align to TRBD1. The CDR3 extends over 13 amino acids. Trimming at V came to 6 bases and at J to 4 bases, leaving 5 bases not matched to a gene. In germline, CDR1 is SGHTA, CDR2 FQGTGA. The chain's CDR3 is CASRGGAGTEAFF. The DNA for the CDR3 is TGTGCCAGCAGAGGGGGCGCGGGCACTGAAGCTTTCTTT.

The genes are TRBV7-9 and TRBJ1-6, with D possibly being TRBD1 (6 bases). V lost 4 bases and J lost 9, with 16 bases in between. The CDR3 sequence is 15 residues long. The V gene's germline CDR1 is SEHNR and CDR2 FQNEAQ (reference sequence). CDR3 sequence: CASSYRGSGVSPLHF. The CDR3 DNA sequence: TGTGCCAGCAGCTATAGGGGGTCGGGGGTTTCACCCCTCCACTTT.

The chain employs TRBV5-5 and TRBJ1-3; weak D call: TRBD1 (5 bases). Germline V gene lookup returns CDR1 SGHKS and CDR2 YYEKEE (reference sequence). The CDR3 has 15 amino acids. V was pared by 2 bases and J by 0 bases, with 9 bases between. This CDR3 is CASSFQGFSGNTIYF. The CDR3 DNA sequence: TGTGCCAGCAGCTTCCAGGGATTCTCTGGAAACACCATATATTTT. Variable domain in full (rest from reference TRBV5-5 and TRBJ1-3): DAGVTQSPTHLIKTRGQQVTLRCSPISGHKSVSWYQQVLGQGPQFIFQYYEKEERGRGNFPDRFSARQFPNYSSELNVNALLLGDSALYLCASSFQGFSGNTIYFGEGSWLTVV.